This T cell receptor beta chain is from a study of cytomegalovirus exposure and HLA in healthy donors. Background on the study: From donors who were HLA-typed, an early data release held 65 million to 85 million unique TCRs.

60 Vbeta and 13 Jbeta primers were used in PCR. The protocol was immunoSEQ multiplex PCR, while the TCRdb copy is restricted to in-frame clones and leaves out a portion. The table lists about 34,000 clones. Study-level findings and limits: A later analysis reported that several of the most significant clusters appeared to be linked to common viral pathogens, among them Epstein-Barr virus. Among TCR beta chains of equal frequency, HLA-associated ones were more clonally expanded in a later analysis. The study assumed roughly uniform donor sequencing depth for presence/absence analyses.

Worth noting for this clone: Its antigen is not identified.

The CDR3 consists of 12 residues. CDR1 and CDR2 from the germline V gene are ENHRY and SYGVKD. With 4 bases removed from V and 5 bases from J, the gap between germline ends came to 6 bases. The sequenced sample consisted of PBMCs. The origin of this receptor is a woman in her thirties or forties in good health and CMV-seropositive. This rearrangement joins TRBV10-3 to TRBJ2-1; possible D gene TRBD1, 5 bases. For the CDR3, the DNA is TGTGCCATCAGTGGGACAAACAATGAGCAGTTCTTC. It specifies CAISGTNNEQFF.